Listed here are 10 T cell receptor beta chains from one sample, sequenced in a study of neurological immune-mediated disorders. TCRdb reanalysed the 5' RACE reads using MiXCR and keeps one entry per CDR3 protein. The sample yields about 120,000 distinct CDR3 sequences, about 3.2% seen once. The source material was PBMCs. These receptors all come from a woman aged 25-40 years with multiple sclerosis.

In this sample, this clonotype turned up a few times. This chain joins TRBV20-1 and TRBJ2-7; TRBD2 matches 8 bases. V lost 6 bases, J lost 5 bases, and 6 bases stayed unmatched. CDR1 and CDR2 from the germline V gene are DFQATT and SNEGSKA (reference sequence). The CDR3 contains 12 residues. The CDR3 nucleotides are TGCAGTGCCGGGACTAGGGGGGACGAGCAGTACTTC. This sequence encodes CSAGTRGDEQYF.

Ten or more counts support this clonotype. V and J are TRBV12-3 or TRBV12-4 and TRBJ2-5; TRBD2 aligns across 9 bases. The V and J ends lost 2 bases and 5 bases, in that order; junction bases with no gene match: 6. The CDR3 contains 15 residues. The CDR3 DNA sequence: TGTGCCAGCAGTTTAAAGGCGGGAGGGCTCGAGACCCAGTACTTC. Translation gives CASSLKAGGLETQYF.

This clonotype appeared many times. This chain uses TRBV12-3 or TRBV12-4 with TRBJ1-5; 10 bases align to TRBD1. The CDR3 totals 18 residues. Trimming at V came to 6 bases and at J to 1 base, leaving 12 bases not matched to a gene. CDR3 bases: TGTGCCAGCAGCCGGGGACAGGGGCGCCTCTTAAGCAATCAGCCCCAGCATTTT. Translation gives CASSRGQGRLLSNQPQHF.

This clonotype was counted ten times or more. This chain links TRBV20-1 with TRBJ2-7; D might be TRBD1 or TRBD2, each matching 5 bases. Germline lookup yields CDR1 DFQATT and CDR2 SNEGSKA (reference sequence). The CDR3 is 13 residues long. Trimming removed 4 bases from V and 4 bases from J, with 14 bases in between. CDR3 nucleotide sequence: TGCAGTGCTATTCGGGACGGGGTATACGAGCAGTACTTC. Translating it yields CSAIRDGVYEQYF.

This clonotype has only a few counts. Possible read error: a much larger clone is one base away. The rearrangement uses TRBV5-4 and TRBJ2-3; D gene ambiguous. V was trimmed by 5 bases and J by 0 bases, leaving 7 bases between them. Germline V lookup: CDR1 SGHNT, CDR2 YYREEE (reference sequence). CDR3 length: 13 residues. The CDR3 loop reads CASRQASTDTQYF. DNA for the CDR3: TGTGCCAGCAGGCAGGCTAGCACAGATACGCAGTATTTT.

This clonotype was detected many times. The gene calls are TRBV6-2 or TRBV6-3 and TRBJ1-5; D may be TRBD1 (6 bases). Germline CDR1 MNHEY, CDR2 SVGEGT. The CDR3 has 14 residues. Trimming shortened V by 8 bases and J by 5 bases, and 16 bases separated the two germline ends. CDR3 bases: TGTGCCAGCCAAACACCGGGGGGCGATCAGCCCCAGCATTTT. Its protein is CASQTPGGDQPQHF.

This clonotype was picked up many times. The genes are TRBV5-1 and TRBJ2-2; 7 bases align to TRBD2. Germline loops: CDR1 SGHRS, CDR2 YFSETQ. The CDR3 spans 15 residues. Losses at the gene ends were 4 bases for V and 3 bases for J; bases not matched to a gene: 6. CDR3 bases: TGCGCCAGCAGCCCGACTAGCACCCACACCGGGGAGCTGTTTTTT. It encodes CASSPTSTHTGELFF.

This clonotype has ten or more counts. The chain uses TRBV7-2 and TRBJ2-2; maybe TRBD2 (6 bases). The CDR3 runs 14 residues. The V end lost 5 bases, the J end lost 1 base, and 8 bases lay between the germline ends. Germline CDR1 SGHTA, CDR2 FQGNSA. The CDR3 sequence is CASSLGGNTGELFF. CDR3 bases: TGTGCCAGCAGCCTCGGGGGGAACACCGGGGAGCTGTTTTTT.

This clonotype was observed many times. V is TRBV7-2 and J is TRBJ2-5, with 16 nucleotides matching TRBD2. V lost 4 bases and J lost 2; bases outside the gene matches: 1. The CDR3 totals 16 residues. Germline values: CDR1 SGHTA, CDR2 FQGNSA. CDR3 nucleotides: TGTGCCAGCAGCTCGGGACTAGCGGGGGGGCAAGAGACCCAGTACTTC. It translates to CASSSGLAGGQETQYF.

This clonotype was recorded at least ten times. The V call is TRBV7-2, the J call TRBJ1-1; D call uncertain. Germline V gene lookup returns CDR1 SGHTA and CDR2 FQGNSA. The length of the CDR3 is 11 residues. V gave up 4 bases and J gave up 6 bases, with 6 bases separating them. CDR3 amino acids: CASSSHSEAFF. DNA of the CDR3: TGTGCCAGCAGCTCTCATTCTGAAGCTTTCTTT.